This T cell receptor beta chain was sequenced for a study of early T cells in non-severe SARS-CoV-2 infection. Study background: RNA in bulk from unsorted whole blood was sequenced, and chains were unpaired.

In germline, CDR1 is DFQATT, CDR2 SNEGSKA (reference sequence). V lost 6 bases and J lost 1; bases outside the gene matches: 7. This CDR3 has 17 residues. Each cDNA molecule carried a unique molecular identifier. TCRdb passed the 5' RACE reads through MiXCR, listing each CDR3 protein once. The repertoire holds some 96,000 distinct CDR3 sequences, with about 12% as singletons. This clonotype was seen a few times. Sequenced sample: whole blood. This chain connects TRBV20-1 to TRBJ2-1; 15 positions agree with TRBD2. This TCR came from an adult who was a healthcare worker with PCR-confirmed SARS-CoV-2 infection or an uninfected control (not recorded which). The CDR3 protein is CSAWTSGGARSYNEQFF. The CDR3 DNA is TGCAGTGCCTGGACTAGCGGGGGGGCTAGGTCCTACAATGAGCAGTTCTTC.